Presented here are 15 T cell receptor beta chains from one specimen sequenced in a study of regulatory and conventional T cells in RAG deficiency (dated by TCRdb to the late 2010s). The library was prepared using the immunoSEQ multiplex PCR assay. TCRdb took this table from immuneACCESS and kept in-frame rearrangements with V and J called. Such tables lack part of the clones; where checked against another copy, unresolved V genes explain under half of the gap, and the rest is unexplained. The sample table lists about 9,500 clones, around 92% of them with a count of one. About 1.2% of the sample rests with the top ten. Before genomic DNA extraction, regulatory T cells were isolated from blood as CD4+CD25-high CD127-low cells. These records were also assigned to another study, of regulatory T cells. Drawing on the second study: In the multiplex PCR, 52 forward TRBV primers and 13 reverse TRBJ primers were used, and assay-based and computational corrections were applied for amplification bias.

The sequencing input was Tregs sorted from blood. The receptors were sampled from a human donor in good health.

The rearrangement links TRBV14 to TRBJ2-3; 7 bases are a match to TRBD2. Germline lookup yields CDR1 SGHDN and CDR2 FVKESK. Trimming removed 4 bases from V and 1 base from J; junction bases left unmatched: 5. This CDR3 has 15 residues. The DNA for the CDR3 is TGTGCCAGCAGCCGACAGCGGGGCCGCACAGATACGCAGTATTTT. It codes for CASSRQRGRTDTQYF.

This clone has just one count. This CDR3 is CASNRKRSDTQYF. DNA of the CDR3: TGTGCCAGCAATCGCAAAAGAAGCGATACGCAGTATTTT. The V gene is TRBV5-6, the J gene TRBJ2-3; D not resolved. Germline assignment: CDR1 SGHDT and CDR2 YYEEEE. V was clipped by 6 bases and J by 6 bases, with 14 bases between them. This CDR3 has 13 amino acids.

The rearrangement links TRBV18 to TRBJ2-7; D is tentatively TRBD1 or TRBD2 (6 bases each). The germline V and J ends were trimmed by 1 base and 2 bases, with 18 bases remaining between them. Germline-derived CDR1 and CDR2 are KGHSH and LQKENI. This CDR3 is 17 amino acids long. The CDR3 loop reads CASSPRGAGQVPYEQYF. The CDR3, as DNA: TGTGCCAGCTCACCACGGGGGGCAGGGCAGGTGCCCTACGAGCAGTACTTC.

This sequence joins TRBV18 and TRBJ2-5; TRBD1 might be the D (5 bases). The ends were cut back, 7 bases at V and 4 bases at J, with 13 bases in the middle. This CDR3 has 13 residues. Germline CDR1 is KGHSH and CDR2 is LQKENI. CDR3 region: CASYRWQGETQYF. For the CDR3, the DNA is TGTGCCAGCTACCGTTGGCAGGGAGAGACCCAGTACTTC.

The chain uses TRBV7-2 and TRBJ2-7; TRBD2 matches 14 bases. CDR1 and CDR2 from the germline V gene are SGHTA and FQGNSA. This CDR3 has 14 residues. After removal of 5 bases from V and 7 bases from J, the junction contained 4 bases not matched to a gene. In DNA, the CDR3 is TGTGCCAGCAGCCCAGGACTAGCGGGAGGTGAGCAGTACTTC. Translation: CASSPGLAGGEQYF.

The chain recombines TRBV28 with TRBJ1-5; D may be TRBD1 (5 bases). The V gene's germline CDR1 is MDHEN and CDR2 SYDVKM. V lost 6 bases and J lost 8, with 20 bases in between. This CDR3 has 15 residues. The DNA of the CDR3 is TGTGCCAGCAGGAGAGCAGCGGGGGAACGGGAGCCCCAGCATTTT. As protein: CASRRAAGEREPQHF.

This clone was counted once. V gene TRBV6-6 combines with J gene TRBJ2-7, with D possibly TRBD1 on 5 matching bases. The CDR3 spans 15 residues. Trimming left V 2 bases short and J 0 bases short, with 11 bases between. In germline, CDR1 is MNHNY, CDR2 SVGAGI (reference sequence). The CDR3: CASSYQGSLSYEQYF. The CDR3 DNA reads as TGTGCCAGCAGTTACCAGGGTTCCCTCTCCTACGAGCAGTACTTC.

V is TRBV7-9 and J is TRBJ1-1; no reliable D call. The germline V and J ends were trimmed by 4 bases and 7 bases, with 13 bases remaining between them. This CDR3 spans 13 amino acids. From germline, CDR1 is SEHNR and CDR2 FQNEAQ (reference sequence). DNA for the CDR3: TGTGCCAGCAGCTCCGATCGGAGGTTTGAAGCTTTCTTT. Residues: CASSSDRRFEAFF.

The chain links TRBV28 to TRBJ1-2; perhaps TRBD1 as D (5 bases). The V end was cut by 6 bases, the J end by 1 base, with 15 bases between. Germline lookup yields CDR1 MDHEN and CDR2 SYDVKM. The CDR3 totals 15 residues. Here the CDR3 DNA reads TGTGCCAGCAGACGGGGCGGCCCTCTTAACTATGGCTACACCTTC. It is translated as CASRRGGPLNYGYTF.

The CDR3 loop reads CASSFSGVTEAFF. The CDR3 DNA reads TGTGCCAGCAGCTTCTCAGGGGTGACTGAAGCTTTCTTT. The gene calls are TRBV11-2 and TRBJ1-1; D perhaps matches TRBD1 (6 bases). CDR1 and CDR2 from the germline V gene are SGHAT and FQNNGV. Trimming cost V 3 bases and J 5 bases, with 10 bases left between them. The CDR3 sequence is 13 residues long.

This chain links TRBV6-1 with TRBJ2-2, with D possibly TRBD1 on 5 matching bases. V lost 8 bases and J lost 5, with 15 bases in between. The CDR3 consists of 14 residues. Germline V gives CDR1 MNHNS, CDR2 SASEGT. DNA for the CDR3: TGTGCCAGCGCCTACAGGTTAACGACCGGGGAGCTGTTTTTT. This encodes CASAYRLTTGELFF.

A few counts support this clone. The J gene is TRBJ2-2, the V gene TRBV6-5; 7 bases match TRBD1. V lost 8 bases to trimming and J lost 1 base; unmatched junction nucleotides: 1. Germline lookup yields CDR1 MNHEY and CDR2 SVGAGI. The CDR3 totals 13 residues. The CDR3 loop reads CASRQGNTGELFF. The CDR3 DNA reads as TGTGCCAGCCGACAGGGGAACACCGGGGAGCTGTTTTTT.

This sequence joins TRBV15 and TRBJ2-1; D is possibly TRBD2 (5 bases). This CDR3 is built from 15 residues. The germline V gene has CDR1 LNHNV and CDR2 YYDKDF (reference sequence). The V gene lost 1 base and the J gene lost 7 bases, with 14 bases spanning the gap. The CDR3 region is CATSRGTGISNEQFF. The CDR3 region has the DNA TGTGCCACCAGCAGAGGTACCGGGATTTCGAATGAGCAGTTCTTC.

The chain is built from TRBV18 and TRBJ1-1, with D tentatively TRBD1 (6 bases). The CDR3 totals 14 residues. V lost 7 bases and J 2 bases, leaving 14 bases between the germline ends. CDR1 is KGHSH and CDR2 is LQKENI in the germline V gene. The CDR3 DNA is TGTGCCAGCTGGCCCGGGACAATTAACACTGAAGCTTTCTTT. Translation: CASWPGTINTEAFF.

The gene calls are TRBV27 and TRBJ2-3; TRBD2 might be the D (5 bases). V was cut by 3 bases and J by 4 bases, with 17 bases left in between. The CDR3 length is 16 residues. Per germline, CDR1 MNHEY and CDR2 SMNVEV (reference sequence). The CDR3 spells CASSFIPTAGADTQYF. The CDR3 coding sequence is TGTGCCAGCAGTTTTATTCCAACAGCCGGGGCAGATACGCAGTATTTT.